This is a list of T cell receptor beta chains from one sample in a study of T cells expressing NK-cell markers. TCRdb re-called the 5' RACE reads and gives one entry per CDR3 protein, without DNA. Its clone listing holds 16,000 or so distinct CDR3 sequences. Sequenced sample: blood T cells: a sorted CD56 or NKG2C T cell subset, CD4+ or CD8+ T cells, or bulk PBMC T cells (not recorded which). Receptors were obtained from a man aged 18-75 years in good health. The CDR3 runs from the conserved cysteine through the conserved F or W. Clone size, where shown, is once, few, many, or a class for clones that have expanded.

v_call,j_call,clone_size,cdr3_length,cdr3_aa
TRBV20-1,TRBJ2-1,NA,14,CSARIDPSYNEQFF
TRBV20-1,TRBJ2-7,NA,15,CSASSPSGGSYEQYF
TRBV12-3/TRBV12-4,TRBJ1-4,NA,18,CASSSGQGLLQGVEKLFF
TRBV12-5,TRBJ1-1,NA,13,CASGLDGWTEAFF
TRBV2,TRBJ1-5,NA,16,CASSEGTGTSNQPQHF
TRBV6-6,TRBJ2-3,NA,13,CASSYRYWDTQYF
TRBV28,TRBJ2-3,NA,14,CASSPGTSADTQYF
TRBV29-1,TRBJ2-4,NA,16,CSVGKGLAGSGNIQYF
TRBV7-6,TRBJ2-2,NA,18,CASSRTGTSGRNAGELFF
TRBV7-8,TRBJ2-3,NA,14,CASSSSPPQDTQYF
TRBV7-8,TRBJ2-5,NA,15,CASSLSGWPEETQYF
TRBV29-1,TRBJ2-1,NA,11,CSARPGNEQFF
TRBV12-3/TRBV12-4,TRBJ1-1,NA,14,CASSPARGNTEAFF
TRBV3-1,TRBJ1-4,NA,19,CASSAPPGQGPSTNEKLFF
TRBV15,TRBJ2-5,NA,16,CATSTGLLSSRVTQYF
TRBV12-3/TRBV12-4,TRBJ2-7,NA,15,CASRILGTVVGEQYF
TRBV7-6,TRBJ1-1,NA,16,CASSTHRGLGDTEAFF
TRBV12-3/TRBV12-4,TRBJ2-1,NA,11,CASTLKNEQFF
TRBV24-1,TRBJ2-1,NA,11,CATSDPHEQFF
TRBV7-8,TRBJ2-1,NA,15,CASRLTSGVVNEQFF
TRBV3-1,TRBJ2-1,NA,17,CASSQDGLSLSYNEQFF
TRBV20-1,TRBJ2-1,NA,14,CSAVRDQNDNEQFF
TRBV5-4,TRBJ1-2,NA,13,CAVHRGQGYGYTF
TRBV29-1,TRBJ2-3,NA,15,CSVATSGRVGDTQYF
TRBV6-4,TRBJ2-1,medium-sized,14,CASSDTGGKNEQFF
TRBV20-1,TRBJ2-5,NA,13,CSASLGQGLTQYF
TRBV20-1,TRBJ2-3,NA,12,CSAGSFTDTQYF
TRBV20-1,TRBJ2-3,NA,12,CSAASSADTQYF
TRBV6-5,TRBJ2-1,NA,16,CASRYPSSGRKVEQFF
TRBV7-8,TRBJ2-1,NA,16,CASSFGATSSYNEQFF
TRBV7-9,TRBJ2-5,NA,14,CASSGTGLGKTQYF
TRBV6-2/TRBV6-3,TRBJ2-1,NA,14,CASAGQVSYNEQFF
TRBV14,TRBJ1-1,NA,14,CASREQQGNTEAFF
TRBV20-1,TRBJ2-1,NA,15,CSASETGKSYNEQFF
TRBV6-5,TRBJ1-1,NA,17,CASSYDDRSLRDTEAFF
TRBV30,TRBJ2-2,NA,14,CAWSEDSGYGELFF
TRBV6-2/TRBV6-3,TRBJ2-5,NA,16,CASSYLQGVLEETQYF
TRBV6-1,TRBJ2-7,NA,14,CASSEQGANYEQYF
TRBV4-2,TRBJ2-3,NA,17,CASSQRTSGTSTDTQYF
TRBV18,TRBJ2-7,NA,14,CASSPRQGEYEQYF
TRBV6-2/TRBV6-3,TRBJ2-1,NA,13,CASSAERGGEQFF
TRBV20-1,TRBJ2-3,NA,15,CSALHSGTSTDTQYF
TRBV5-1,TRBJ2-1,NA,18,CASSPGTSGAFTYNEQFF
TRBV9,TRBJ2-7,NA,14,CASSVSQTEGEQYF
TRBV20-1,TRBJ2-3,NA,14,CSASLGAPTDTQYF
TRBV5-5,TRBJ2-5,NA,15,CASSMGQGARETQYF
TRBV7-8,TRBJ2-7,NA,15,CASSPTRLAAYEQYF
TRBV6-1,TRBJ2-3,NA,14,CASTQTSGTDTQYF
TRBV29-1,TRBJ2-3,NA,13,CSVTEFSTDTQYF
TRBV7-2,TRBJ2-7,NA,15,CASSFGSGQAKEQYF
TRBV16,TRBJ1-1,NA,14,CASSSFSMNTEAFF
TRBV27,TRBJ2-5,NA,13,CASSRTSAETQYF
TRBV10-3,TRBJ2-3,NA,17,CAISESKQGSSTDTQYF
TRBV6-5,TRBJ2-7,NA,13,CASSSRGQYEQYF
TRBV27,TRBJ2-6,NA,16,CASSVTGIIGANVLTF